The sequence of this T cell receptor (beta chain) was determined in a study of blood T cell repertoires in COVID-19. Background on the study: COVID-19 samples, acute and convalescent, were from the United States, Italy and Spain. Nucleic acid was either cDNA or gDNA, and it came from T cells, B-cell-depleted T cells, or PBMCs.

From germline, CDR1 is KGHSH and CDR2 LQKENI. The trim removed 3 bases at V and 5 bases at J, leaving 4 bases unmatched. The CDR3 loop spans 15 amino acids. Per the original methods: Amplification with reference gene primers provided the estimates of nucleated cell counts. Profiling relied on immunoSEQ multiplex PCR, and the TCRdb table lists in-frame clones only, not all of them. V and J calls and clone size are those listed in that table; D and trimming were worked out from the DNA. This repertoire shows tens of thousands of clones, 75% to 90% found once; its top ten account for more than 40%. The TCR sequence derives from a man in his 60s with active or convalescent COVID-19. V is TRBV18 and J is TRBJ2-2, with 9 bases that match TRBD1. Material for sequencing was peripheral blood. DNA for the CDR3: TGTGCCAGCTCACCTCCGGGACAGGGAACCGGGGAGCTGTTTTTT. Protein: CASSPPGQGTGELFF.